The 25 T cell receptor beta chains below were found in one sample sequenced in a study of blood T cell repertoires in COVID-19. Sequencing was performed with immunoSEQ multiplex PCR; in TCRdb, only in-frame clones are kept and a portion is missing. Of some 49,000 clones listed, over 65% are singletons. Sequencing was done on a sample of peripheral blood. These receptors were taken from a human donor in a cohort sampled during active COVID-19.

This clone was seen only once. The chain employs TRBV19 and TRBJ2-1, with 10 bases matching TRBD1. V shed 4 bases, J shed 4 bases, and the junction held 1 base outside the gene matches. This CDR3 has 14 amino acids. The V gene's germline CDR1 is LNHDA and CDR2 SQIVND (reference sequence). CDR3: CASSRGQGYNEQFF. Here the CDR3 DNA reads TGTGCCAGTAGTAGGGGACAGGGGTACAATGAGCAGTTCTTC.

J is TRBJ2-7 and V is TRBV5-1; a weak D match, TRBD1 (6 bases). The germline gives CDR1 SGHRS, CDR2 YFSETQ. There are 14 residues in the CDR3. V was cut by 6 bases and J by 5 bases, with 18 bases left in between. The CDR3 protein is CASTPSGVNNEQYF. CDR3 sequence (DNA): TGCGCCAGCACCCCCTCAGGGGTAAACAACGAGCAGTACTTC.

V gene TRBV6-6 combines with J gene TRBJ1-6, with no clear D. The CDR3 runs 14 residues. CDR1 is MNHNY, CDR2 SVGAGI, per germline (reference sequence). V was clipped by 2 bases and J by 3 bases, with 5 bases between them. CDR3 coding DNA: TGTGCCAGCAGTTACGCGGTCTATAATTCACCCCTCCACTTT. Its protein is CASSYAVYNSPLHF.

This chain connects TRBV30 to TRBJ1-5, with D possibly TRBD1 on 5 matching bases. Germline V gives CDR1 GTSNPN, CDR2 SVGIG (reference sequence). The V end was cut by 0 bases, the J end by 4 bases, with 16 bases between. The CDR3 length is 16 residues. This CDR3 is CAWSVRGGFENQPQHF. The DNA for the CDR3 is TGTGCCTGGAGTGTACGGGGGGGGTTTGAGAATCAGCCCCAGCATTTT.

This clone is a singleton in its sample. The chain couples TRBV5-6 to TRBJ1-6; TRBD1 is a possible D gene (6 bases). The V end lost 5 bases, the J end lost 7 bases, and 19 bases lay between the germline ends. Germline lookup yields CDR1 SGHDT and CDR2 YYEEEE. The CDR3 is 16 amino acids. The CDR3 is CASSFYPGGPNSPLHF. The CDR3 DNA is TGTGCCAGCAGTTTTTACCCTGGGGGCCCGAATTCACCCCTCCACTTT.

The chain links TRBV29-1 to TRBJ1-3, with 10 bases that match TRBD1. This CDR3 region has 20 residues. The J segment lost 2 bases and the V segment lost 4 bases, leaving 20 bases of the junction unmatched. CDR1 is SQVTM and CDR2 is ANQGSEA in the germline V gene. The CDR3 loop reads CSVVTGGIMTGGKAGNTIYF. The CDR3 DNA follows: TGCAGCGTTGTAACTGGCGGGATTATGACAGGGGGCAAAGCTGGAAACACCATATATTTT.

The V call is TRBV7-3, the J call TRBJ2-7; weak D call: TRBD1 (5 bases). Germline CDR1 SGHTA, CDR2 FQGTGA. The V end lost 1 base, the J end lost 6 bases, and 13 bases lay between the germline ends. The CDR3 runs 14 residues. The CDR3 loop reads CASSLNRAGREQYF. The CDR3 nucleotides read TGTGCCAGCAGCTTAAACCGGGCAGGGCGCGAGCAGTACTTC.

Comments on this clone: The sample carries other DNA sequences with the same CDR3. The J gene is TRBJ1-2, the V gene TRBV10-3; D unresolved. This CDR3 contains 13 residues. CDR1 is ENHRY and CDR2 is SYGVKD in the germline V gene. V lost 4 bases and J lost 3, with 9 bases in between. The CDR3 is CAISVPGDYGYTF. DNA for the CDR3: TGTGCCATCAGTGTCCCGGGAGACTATGGCTACACCTTC.

The CDR3 sequence: CASSIGQGRDEQFF. The CDR3 coding sequence is TGTGCCAGTAGTATAGGACAGGGAAGGGATGAGCAGTTCTTC. This chain uses TRBV19 with TRBJ2-1; 7 bases map to TRBD1. The V segment lost 1 base and the J segment 8 bases; nucleotides outside the gene matches: 5. This CDR3 spans 14 amino acids. CDR1 LNHDA and CDR2 SQIVND come from the germline V gene (reference sequence).

This clone was found a few times. The chain couples TRBV4-3 to TRBJ2-3; 9 bases are shared with TRBD2. The J segment lost 2 bases and the V segment lost 8 bases, leaving 14 bases of the junction unmatched. The CDR3 is 17 amino acids. Germline values: CDR1 LGHNA, CDR2 YSLEER. This CDR3 is CASLVAGAPPHTDTQYF. DNA of the CDR3: TGCGCCAGCCTTGTAGCGGGGGCGCCCCCCCACACAGATACGCAGTATTTT.

This clone has only a few counts. V and J are TRBV5-1 and TRBJ2-7; D perhaps matches TRBD1 (5 bases). The CDR3 has 14 residues. V lost 2 bases to trimming and J lost 0 bases, with 9 bases between them. CDR1 is SGHRS and CDR2 is YFSETQ in the germline V gene. CDR3 in DNA: TGCGCCAGCAGCTTCCCGACAGACTCCTACGAGCAGTACTTC. Amino acids: CASSFPTDSYEQYF.

The J gene is TRBJ2-7, the V gene TRBV18, with TRBD2 identical over 10 bases. Germline V gene sequence: CDR1 KGHSH, CDR2 LQKENI. V dropped 1 base and J dropped 7; count of bases not matched to a gene: 10. CDR3 length: 16 residues. Here the CDR3 reads CASSPRAASGGGEQYF. CDR3 bases: TGTGCCAGCTCACCACGAGCCGCTAGCGGGGGTGGTGAGCAGTACTTC.

The rearrangement links TRBV5-4 to TRBJ1-3; 8 nucleotides match TRBD1. The germline gives CDR1 SGHNT, CDR2 YYREEE (reference sequence). There are 14 residues in the CDR3. Trimming at V came to 4 bases and at J to 4 bases, leaving 4 bases not matched to a gene. The CDR3 DNA reads TGTGCCAGCAGCGAGGGACAGGCGGGAAACACCATATATTTT. Residues: CASSEGQAGNTIYF.

The V and J genes are TRBV3-1 (or the pseudogene TRBV3-2) and TRBJ1-1; tentatively, D is TRBD1 (6 bases). Germline V gene sequence: CDR1 LGHDT, CDR2 YNNKEL (reference sequence). V lost 4 bases, J lost 3 bases, and 18 bases lay in between. This CDR3 comprises 16 residues. In DNA, the CDR3 is TGTGCCAGCAGCCTCACGGGGGGGGCGGGTGACACTGAAGCTTTCTTT. Residues: CASSLTGGAGDTEAFF.

This clone was seen once. The chain links TRBV4-1 to TRBJ2-2; 7 bases match TRBD1. CDR1 is MGHRA and CDR2 is YSYEKL in the germline V gene. With V trimmed by 4 bases and J by 6 bases, 8 bases remained unmatched. The CDR3 consists of 15 residues. CDR3 in DNA: TGCGCCAGCAGCCTCGAAGTGGGACAGCCCGGGGAGCTGTTTTTT. It translates to CASSLEVGQPGELFF.

The chain uses TRBV7-2 and TRBJ2-1; D possibly corresponds to TRBD2 (7 bases). This CDR3 has 15 residues. The V end lost 1 base, the J end lost 3 bases, and 10 bases lay between the germline ends. Germline loops: CDR1 SGHTA, CDR2 FQGNSA. The CDR3 DNA sequence: TGTGCCAGCAGCTTAGAAGGGGGGGTCTACAATGAGCAGTTCTTC. Translation: CASSLEGGVYNEQFF.

This chain uses TRBV4-1 with TRBJ2-2; 9 bases fit TRBD2. The germline CDR1 and CDR2 sequences are MGHRA and YSYEKL. The CDR3 is 17 amino acids. Germline trimming cut 0 bases from V and 5 bases from J; bases unmatched to any gene: 7. CDR3 sequence: CASSQDARGGRTGELFF. The CDR3 nucleotides are TGCGCCAGCAGCCAAGATGCGCGGGGGGGCCGAACCGGGGAGCTGTTTTTT.

This clone has more than one count but fewer than ten. One end of the junction is discordant with germline, which a read error may explain. The chain combines TRBV5-8 with TRBJ1-5; possibly TRBD1 for D (6 bases). CDR3 length equals 13 residues. Per germline, CDR1 SGHTS and CDR2 YDEGEE. CDR3 protein: CASTRDILQAQHF. CDR3 nucleotide sequence: TGTGCCAGCACCCGGGACATCCTTCAGGCCCAGCATTTT.

The V call is TRBV2, the J call TRBJ2-1; 12 nucleotides match TRBD2. Unmatched junction bases numbered 6, after V lost 5 bases and J lost 7 bases. CDR1 is SNHLY, CDR2 FYNNEI, per germline. The CDR3 runs 15 residues. The CDR3 protein is CASSRLAGVENEQFF. CDR3 coding DNA: TGTGCCAGCAGTCGACTAGCGGGGGTCGAGAATGAGCAGTTCTTC.

The J gene is TRBJ1-1, the V gene TRBV10-3; D is undetermined. The CDR3 covers 15 residues. Germline V lookup: CDR1 ENHRY, CDR2 SYGVKD. With 10 bases removed from V and 2 bases from J, the gap between germline ends came to 20 bases. CDR3: CATQGPGGSNTEAFF. The DNA of the CDR3 is TGTGCCACCCAAGGCCCGGGAGGGAGCAACACTGAAGCTTTCTTT.

V is TRBV7-9 and J is TRBJ1-5, with TRBD1 as a possible D gene (5 bases). Per germline, CDR1 SEHNR and CDR2 FQNEAQ (reference sequence). This CDR3 is built from 14 residues. V shed 3 bases and J shed 9 bases, with 15 bases lying between them. In DNA, the CDR3 is TGTGCCAGCAGCTTCGGAGGGGCCCCCTGGCCCCAGCATTTT. It encodes CASSFGGAPWPQHF.

This sequence joins TRBV9 and TRBJ1-4, with 7 nucleotides matching TRBD1. Germline V CDR1 and CDR2: SGDLS, YYNGEE. With V trimmed by 5 bases and J by 8 bases, 3 bases remained unmatched. CDR3 length equals 12 residues. CDR3 in amino acids: CASRGDSEKLFF. The CDR3 DNA follows: TGTGCCAGCAGAGGGGACAGCGAAAAACTGTTTTTT.

This chain joins TRBV5-1 and TRBJ2-3, with 9 bases identical to TRBD1. The CDR3 is 15 amino acids. The V gene end was trimmed by 2 bases and the J gene end by 3 bases; junction bases not matched to a gene: 4. Germline lookup yields CDR1 SGHRS and CDR2 YFSETQ. The CDR3 here is CASSLDRGRTDTQYF. The CDR3 nucleotides read TGCGCCAGCAGCTTAGACAGGGGGAGGACAGATACGCAGTATTTT.

V and J are TRBV10-3 and TRBJ2-7; 10 bases fit TRBD1. The CDR3 is 14 amino acids. The V and J ends lost 6 bases and 3 bases, in that order; junction bases with no gene match: 5. In germline, CDR1 is ENHRY, CDR2 SYGVKD. For the CDR3, the DNA is TGTGCCATCAGCCCTCGGACAGGGGGCTACGAGCAGTACTTC. It encodes CAISPRTGGYEQYF.

The CDR3 DNA is TGTGCCAGCAGCTTCTTACAGGGAAGGAACTATGGCTACACCTTC. Its translation: CASSFLQGRNYGYTF. This chain links TRBV11-2 with TRBJ1-2, with D perhaps matching TRBD1 (6 bases). This CDR3 is 15 amino acids long. Trimming left V 3 bases short and J 2 bases short, with 13 bases between. Germline values: CDR1 SGHAT, CDR2 FQNNGV.